The sample holds a few counts of the clone carrying this T cell receptor beta chain. This sample was included in a study of shared clonotypes between healthy human individuals. Within Nashville, Tennessee resided all donors, each a Caucasian adult. The data were produced by immunoSEQ multiplex PCR, yet TCRdb's version contains in-frame clones alone and is incomplete. This sample yields 550,000 to 850,000 clones, of which roughly 72% are seen a single time; approximately 1.7% belongs to the top ten. The CDR3 contains 14 residues. Deletions cut 0 bases from V and 7 bases from J, with 15 bases between. Germline values: CDR1 GTSNPN, CDR2 SVGIG (reference sequence).

This receptor was taken from a woman in her thirties in good health. The chain employs TRBV30 and TRBJ1-2; D is possibly TRBD1 (5 bases). The sample taken for sequencing was memory CD4+ T cells sorted from blood. Subset reported: CD45RA-negative fraction. CDR3 amino acids: CAWSVRLGGSGYTF. In DNA form, the CDR3 reads TGTGCCTGGAGTGTACGCTTGGGGGGTTCTGGCTACACCTTC.